This TCR beta chain emerged from a study of blood T cell repertoires in COVID-19. Study-level information: Spain, Italy and the United States supplied samples that represented acute and convalescent COVID-19.

In the authors' methods: Estimates of nucleated cell counts were drawn from the amplification of reference gene primers. TCRdb's table, derived via immunoSEQ multiplex PCR, lists solely in-frame clones and lacks some. V, J and clone size are those of that table, while D and trimming were read from the DNA. The sample shows hundreds of thousands of clones, about 88% of them seen only once. Cohort assignment relied on participant-reported clinical history. Germline V gives CDR1 SEHNR, CDR2 FQNEAQ (reference sequence). The V end lost 1 base, the J end lost 5 bases, and 15 bases lay between the germline ends. This CDR3 region has 15 residues.

V gene TRBV7-9 combines with J gene TRBJ2-7; a weak D match, TRBD1 (5 bases). The sequence was collected from a woman aged 40-49 years who had recovered from COVID-19. Input material: PBMCs or T cells enriched from blood (not recorded which). The CDR3 nucleotides read TGTGCCAGCAGCTTAGTGCAGGGAAGGCTGAACGAGCAGTACTTC. Its translation: CASSLVQGRLNEQYF.